This is a list of T cell receptor beta chains from one sample in a study of T cells in Graves' hyperthyroidism and ophthalmopathy. TCRdb re-called the multiplex PCR reads through MiXCR, storing one row per CDR3 protein. Here the sample spans about 590,000 distinct CDR3 sequences, around 14% being singletons. Sequencing used blood. The receptors derive from a woman aged 25-40 years with Graves' hyperthyroidism. The CDR3 runs from the conserved cysteine through the conserved F or W. Each record gives: J gene, V gene, CDR3 protein.

>TRBJ1-5|TRBV12-3/TRBV12-4
CASSPGQGLSNQPQHF
>TRBJ1-2|TRBV7-2
CASREDGNYGYTF
>TRBJ2-1|TRBV24-1
CATSEASGSHGEQFF
>TRBJ1-6|TRBV20-1
CSAQTGRGNNSPLHF
>TRBJ2-1|TRBV14
CASSQAQTTYNEQFF
>TRBJ2-1|TRBV19
CASTQRPSRPNEQFF
>TRBJ2-7|TRBV2
CASRRDSSYEQYF
>TRBJ2-7|TRBV5-1
CASSAQTGDEQYF
>TRBJ1-4|TRBV30
CAGLLGLNEKLFF
>TRBJ2-2|TRBV20-1
CSARGRTGLNTGELFF